Presented here are 19 T cell receptor beta chains from one specimen sequenced in a study of neurological immune-mediated disorders. TCRdb reanalysed the 5' RACE reads using MiXCR and keeps one entry per CDR3 protein. The profile shows 40,000 to 55,000 distinct CDR3 sequences, around 5.3% of them singletons. Source material: CD4+ T cells from blood. These receptors were obtained from a woman under 30 with multiple sclerosis.

This clonotype has a count of ten or more. The CDR3 loop is CASSPGGRTDTQYF. CDR3 nucleotide sequence: TGTGCCAGCAGCCCCGGAGGGAGGACAGATACGCAGTATTTT. The chain combines TRBV7-3 with TRBJ2-3; weak D call: TRBD2 (6 bases). The CDR3 is 14 amino acids. V lost 5 bases, J lost 3 bases, and 12 bases lay in between. CDR1 is SGHTA, CDR2 FQGTGA, per germline.

This clonotype was detected ten times or more. This chain connects TRBV5-1 to TRBJ2-2, with D possibly matching TRBD1 (5 bases). There are 15 residues in the CDR3. Germline loops: CDR1 SGHRS, CDR2 YFSETQ. The V and J ends lost 1 base and 5 bases respectively, with 12 bases between them. The CDR3 is CASSLLIRVTGELFF. The DNA for the CDR3 is TGCGCCAGCAGCTTGCTCATCAGGGTTACCGGGGAGCTGTTTTTT.

This clonotype was picked up many times. The chain links TRBV7-6 to TRBJ1-1, with 9 positions matching TRBD1. After removal of 0 bases from V and 0 bases from J, the junction contained 8 bases not matched to a gene. The germline V gene encodes CDR1 SGHVS and CDR2 FNYEAQ. CDR3 size: 18 residues. CDR3 in amino acids: CASSLARLQGAMNTEAFF. The DNA of the CDR3 is TGTGCCAGCAGCTTAGCAAGGCTACAGGGGGCCATGAACACTGAAGCTTTCTTT.

This clonotype was picked up many times. The chain combines TRBV7-2 with TRBJ2-2; 8 bases are a match to TRBD1. J was trimmed by 3 bases and V by 3 bases; bases with no gene match: 3. The CDR3 consists of 15 residues. Germline V gene lookup returns CDR1 SGHTA and CDR2 FQGNSA. CDR3: CASSFKTGDTGELFF. CDR3 coding DNA: TGTGCCAGCAGCTTTAAGACAGGGGACACCGGGGAGCTGTTTTTT.

This clonotype occurred many times. The V call is TRBV12-3 or TRBV12-4, the J call TRBJ1-2, with D possibly being TRBD1 (6 bases). The V end lost 6 bases, the J end lost 5 bases, and 13 bases lay between the germline ends. CDR3 size: 13 residues. The chain's CDR3 is CASRPDSPYGYTF. The CDR3 DNA sequence: TGTGCCAGCAGACCGGACAGTCCTTATGGCTACACCTTC.

This clonotype has at least ten counts. This chain joins TRBV6-6 and TRBJ2-5, with D possibly matching TRBD1 (6 bases). V gave up 5 bases and J gave up 5 bases, with 15 bases separating them. CDR1 and CDR2 (germline): MNHNY, SVGAGI (reference sequence). This CDR3 comprises 14 residues. The CDR3 here is CASSPGTRRETQYF. In DNA form, the CDR3 reads TGTGCCAGCAGTCCCGGGACACGGAGGGAGACCCAGTACTTC.

This clonotype was seen ten or more times. The V call is TRBV24-1, the J call TRBJ2-1; 10 nucleotides line up with TRBD2. V shed 10 bases, J shed 9 bases, and the junction held 8 bases outside the gene matches. Germline V gene data show CDR1 as KGHDR and CDR2 as SFDVKD. CDR3 length equals 13 residues. CDR3 residues: CATAGTSDGEQFF. DNA of the CDR3: TGTGCCACTGCCGGGACTAGCGACGGTGAGCAGTTCTTC.

This clonotype was recorded many times. The chain carries TRBV20-1 and TRBJ2-5; D may match TRBD1 or TRBD2 (5 bases each). V dropped 0 bases and J dropped 2 bases, with 19 bases sitting between them. This CDR3 comprises 17 residues. From germline, CDR1 is DFQATT and CDR2 SNEGSKA (reference sequence). The CDR3 DNA reads TGCAGTGCTAGAGATTGGGGCAGCCCGAGGGGTCAAGAGACCCAGTACTTC. This translates into CSARDWGSPRGQETQYF.

This clonotype has at least ten counts. The chain links TRBV5-4 to TRBJ2-3, with 7 bases aligning to TRBD1. V was pared by 3 bases and J by 1 base, with 5 bases of the junction left unmatched. This CDR3 contains 15 residues. The germline gives CDR1 SGHNT, CDR2 YYREEE (reference sequence). The CDR3 here is CASSYRDSGTDTQYF. Here the CDR3 DNA reads TGTGCCAGCAGCTACCGGGACAGTGGCACAGATACGCAGTATTTT.

This clonotype showed up many times. This chain joins TRBV28 and TRBJ1-5; 8 bases align to TRBD1. Germline CDR1 MDHEN, CDR2 SYDVKM. Trimming at V came to 6 bases and at J to 2 bases, leaving 6 bases not matched to a gene. The CDR3 totals 15 residues. In nucleotides, the CDR3 is TGTGCCAGCAGATCTCAGGGGGCGGGCAATCAGCCCCAGCATTTT. Protein sequence: CASRSQGAGNQPQHF.

This clonotype showed up many times. The chain couples TRBV29-1 to TRBJ1-3; unclear D gene. The CDR3 runs 12 residues. The V end was cut by 3 bases, the J end by 0 bases, with 3 bases between. Germline CDR1 reads SQVTM; CDR2 reads ANQGSEA. The CDR3 DNA follows: TGCAGCGTTGAGAGCTCTGGAAACACCATATATTTT. Its translation: CSVESSGNTIYF.

The sample holds many counts of this clonotype. The CDR3 sequence is CASSLEGEYNSPLHF. The CDR3 nucleotides read TGTGCCAGCAGTTTAGAGGGGGAATATAATTCACCCCTCCACTTT. The chain recombines TRBV12-3 or TRBV12-4 with TRBJ1-6, with a weak D call TRBD1 (6 bases). The ends were cut back, 1 base at V and 4 bases at J, with 8 bases in the middle. The CDR3 runs 15 residues.

This clonotype appeared many times. J is TRBJ2-5 and V is TRBV6-5; 8 nucleotides align to TRBD2. The CDR3 totals 16 residues. Trimming at V came to 4 bases and at J to 0 bases, leaving 7 bases not matched to a gene. Germline values: CDR1 MNHEY, CDR2 SVGAGI. The DNA of the CDR3 is TGTGCCAGCAGTTCGCCTACTAGCGGCTACCAAGAGACCCAGTACTTC. Translated, it gives CASSSPTSGYQETQYF.

This clonotype was seen repeatedly, ten times or more. V gene TRBV5-1 combines with J gene TRBJ2-4; 8 positions match TRBD2. Germline V gives CDR1 SGHRS, CDR2 YFSETQ. This CDR3 spans 17 amino acids. V shed 0 bases, J shed 7 bases, and the junction held 12 bases outside the gene matches. CDR3 bases: TGCGCCAGCAGCTTGGATTCGGGGGGGTTAGGATTGAACATTCAGTACTTC. Translating gives CASSLDSGGLGLNIQYF.

In its sample, this clonotype was seen many times. The chain has TRBV20-1 and TRBJ1-1; a possible D gene is TRBD1 (6 bases). V lost 6 bases and J lost 10, with 21 bases in between. Germline CDR1 and CDR2: DFQATT and SNEGSKA (reference sequence). The CDR3 is 13 amino acids. The CDR3 region is CSARIPSQGLAFF. The CDR3 nucleotides read TGCAGTGCCCGGATCCCTTCACAGGGTTTAGCTTTCTTT.

The rearrangement joins TRBV30 to TRBJ2-5, with a tentative D call TRBD1 (5 bases). The length of the CDR3 is 12 residues. CDR1 is GTSNPN and CDR2 is SVGIG in the germline V gene (reference sequence). As DNA, the CDR3 is TGTGCTCGGACATCTAAGGGGGAGACCCAGTACTTC. Its translation: CARTSKGETQYF. The full variable domain, in which reference TRBV30 and TRBJ2-5 provide the parts outside the CDR3, is SQTIHQWPATLVQPVGSPLSLECTVEGTSNPNLYWYRQAAGRGLQLLFYSVGIGQISSEVPQNLSASRPQDRQFILSSKKLLLSDSGFYLCARTSKGETQYFGPGTRLLVL.

This clonotype was counted ten times or more. This chain joins TRBV20-1 and TRBJ1-6, with 8 bases identical to TRBD1. V shed 7 bases and J 10 bases; nucleotides not matched to a gene: 9. The CDR3 has 13 amino acids. Germline lookup yields CDR1 DFQATT and CDR2 SNEGSKA (reference sequence). CDR3 amino acids: CSVEDRVNSPLHF. The CDR3 nucleotides are TGCAGTGTCGAGGACAGGGTTAACTCACCCCTCCACTTT.

Many counts were recorded for this clonotype. This chain links TRBV7-2 with TRBJ2-2, with 7 bases aligning to TRBD1. The CDR3 extends over 15 amino acids. V lost 1 base to trimming and J lost 4 bases; unmatched junction nucleotides: 3. CDR1 is SGHTA and CDR2 is FQGNSA in the germline V gene. The DNA for the CDR3 is TGTGCCAGCAGCTTAGGGGACAGAGTCACCGGGGAGCTGTTTTTT. Translation gives CASSLGDRVTGELFF.

This clonotype was recorded at least ten times. J is TRBJ2-5 and V is TRBV5-1; TRBD1 matches at 10 bases. There are 14 residues in the CDR3. Per germline, CDR1 SGHRS and CDR2 YFSETQ. With V trimmed by 3 bases and J by 5 bases, 4 bases remained unmatched. The CDR3 protein is CASSSTGGRETQYF. The CDR3 nucleotides are TGCGCCAGCAGCTCGACAGGGGGCAGGGAGACCCAGTACTTC. The variable domain in full, with the rest retrieved from reference TRBV5-1 and TRBJ2-5, is KAGVTQTPRYLIKTRGQQVTLSCSPISGHRSVSWYQQTPGQGLQFLFEYFSETQRNKGNFPGRFSGRQFSNSRSEMNVSTLELGDSALYLCASSSTGGRETQYFGPGTRLLVL.